The clone carrying this T cell receptor (beta chain) was found a few times. The sample is drawn from a study of T cells after yellow fever vaccination. The CDR3 has 16 amino acids. Deletions cut 6 bases from V and 3 bases from J, with 19 bases between. Germline loops: CDR1 LGHNA, CDR2 YSLEER. In TCRdb, the 5' RACE reads were re-called with MiXCR into one record per CDR3 protein. This table holds about 350,000 distinct CDR3 sequences, approximately 4% found once. The chain is built from TRBV4-3 and TRBJ2-3; D is possibly TRBD2 (6 bases). The receptor was isolated from a man aged 18 to 35 who received the YFV17D yellow fever vaccine. The sequencing used PBMCs, collected 5 days after the yellow fever booster vaccination. The CDR3 bases are TGCGCCAGCAGTACTCTTATAGGTCTAGCGACAGATACGCAGTATTTT. Protein product: CASSTLIGLATDTQYF.